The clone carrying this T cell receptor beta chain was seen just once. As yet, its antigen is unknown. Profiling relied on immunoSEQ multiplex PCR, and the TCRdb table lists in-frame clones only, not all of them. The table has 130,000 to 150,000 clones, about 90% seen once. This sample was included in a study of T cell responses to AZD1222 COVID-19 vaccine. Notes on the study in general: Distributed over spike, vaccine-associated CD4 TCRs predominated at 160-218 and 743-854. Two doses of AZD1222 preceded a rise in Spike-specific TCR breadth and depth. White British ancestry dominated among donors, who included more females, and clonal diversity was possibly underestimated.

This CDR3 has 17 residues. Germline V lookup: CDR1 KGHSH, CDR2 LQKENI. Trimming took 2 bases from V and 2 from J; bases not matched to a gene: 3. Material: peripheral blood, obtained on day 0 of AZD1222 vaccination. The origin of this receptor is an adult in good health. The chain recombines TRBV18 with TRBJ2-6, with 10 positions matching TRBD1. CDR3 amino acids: CASSPDRGLAGANVLTF. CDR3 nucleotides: TGTGCCAGCTCACCAGACAGGGGGCTAGCTGGGGCCAACGTCCTGACTTTC.